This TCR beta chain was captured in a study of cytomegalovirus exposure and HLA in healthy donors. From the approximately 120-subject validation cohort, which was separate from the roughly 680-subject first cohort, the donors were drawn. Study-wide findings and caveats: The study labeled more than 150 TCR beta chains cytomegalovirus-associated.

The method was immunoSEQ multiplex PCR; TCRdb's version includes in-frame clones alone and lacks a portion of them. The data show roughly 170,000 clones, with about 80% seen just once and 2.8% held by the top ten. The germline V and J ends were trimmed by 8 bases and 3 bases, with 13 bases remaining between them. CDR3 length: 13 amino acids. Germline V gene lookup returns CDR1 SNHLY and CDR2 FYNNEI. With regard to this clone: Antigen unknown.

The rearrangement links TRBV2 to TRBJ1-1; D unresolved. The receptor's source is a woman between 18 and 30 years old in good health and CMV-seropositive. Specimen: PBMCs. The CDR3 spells CASYLGEDTEAFF. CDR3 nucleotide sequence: TGTGCCAGCTACCTCGGGGAGGACACTGAAGCTTTCTTT.